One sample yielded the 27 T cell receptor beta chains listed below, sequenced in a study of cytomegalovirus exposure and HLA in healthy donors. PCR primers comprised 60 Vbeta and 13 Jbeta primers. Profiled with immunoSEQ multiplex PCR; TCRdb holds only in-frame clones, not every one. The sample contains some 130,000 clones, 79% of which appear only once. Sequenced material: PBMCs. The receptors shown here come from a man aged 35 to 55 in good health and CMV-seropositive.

CDR3 nucleotides: TGTGCCAGCAGAATCCAGCGGGGTAACAATGAGCAGTTCTTC. It encodes CASRIQRGNNEQFF. The chain carries TRBV6-5 and TRBJ2-1; TRBD2 matches 7 bases. The CDR3 extends over 14 amino acids. Germline V lookup: CDR1 MNHEY, CDR2 SVGAGI. Trimming removed 6 bases from V and 5 bases from J; junction bases left unmatched: 7.

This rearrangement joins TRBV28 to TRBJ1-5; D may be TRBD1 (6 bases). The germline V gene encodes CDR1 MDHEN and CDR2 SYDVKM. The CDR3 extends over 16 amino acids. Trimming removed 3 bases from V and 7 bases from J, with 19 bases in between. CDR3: CASSLHGTPTAQPQHF. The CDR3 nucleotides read TGTGCCAGCAGTTTGCACGGGACACCCACGGCGCAGCCCCAGCATTTT.

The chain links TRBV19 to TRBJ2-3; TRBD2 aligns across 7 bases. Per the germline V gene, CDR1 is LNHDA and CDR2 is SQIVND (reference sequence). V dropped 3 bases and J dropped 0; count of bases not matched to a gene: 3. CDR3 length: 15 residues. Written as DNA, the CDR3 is TGTGCCAGTAGTATGCTAGCGGCAAGCACAGATACGCAGTATTTT. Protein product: CASSMLAASTDTQYF. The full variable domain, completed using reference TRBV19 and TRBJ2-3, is DGGITQSPKYLFRKEGQNVTLSCEQNLNHDAMYWYRQDPGQGLRLIYYSQIVNDFQKGDIAEGYSVSREKKESFPLTVTSAQKNPTAFYLCASSMLAASTDTQYFGPGTRLTVL.

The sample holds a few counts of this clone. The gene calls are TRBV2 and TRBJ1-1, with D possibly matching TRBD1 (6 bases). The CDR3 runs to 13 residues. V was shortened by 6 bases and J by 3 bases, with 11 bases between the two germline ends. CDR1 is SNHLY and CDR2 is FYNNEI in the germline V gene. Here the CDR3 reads CASRSRGDTEAFF. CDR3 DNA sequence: TGTGCCAGCAGGAGCAGGGGCGACACTGAAGCTTTCTTT.

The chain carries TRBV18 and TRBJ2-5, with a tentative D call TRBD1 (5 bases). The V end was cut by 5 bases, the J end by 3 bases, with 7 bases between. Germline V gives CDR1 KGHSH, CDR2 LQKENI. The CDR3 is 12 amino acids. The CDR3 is CASSGAEETQYF. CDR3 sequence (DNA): TGTGCCAGCTCAGGGGCCGAAGAGACCCAGTACTTC. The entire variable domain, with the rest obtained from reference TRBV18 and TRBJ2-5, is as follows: NAGVMQNPRHLVRRRGQEARLRCSPMKGHSHVYWYRQLPEEGLKFMVYLQKENIIDESGMPKERFSAEFPKEGPSILRIQQVVRGDSAAYFCASSGAEETQYFGPGTRLLVL.

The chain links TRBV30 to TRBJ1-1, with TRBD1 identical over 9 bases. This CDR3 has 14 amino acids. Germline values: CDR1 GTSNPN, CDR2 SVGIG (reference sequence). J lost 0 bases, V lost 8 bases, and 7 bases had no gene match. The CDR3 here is CASEQGAMNTEAFF. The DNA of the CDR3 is TGTGCCAGCGAACAGGGGGCTATGAACACTGAAGCTTTCTTT.

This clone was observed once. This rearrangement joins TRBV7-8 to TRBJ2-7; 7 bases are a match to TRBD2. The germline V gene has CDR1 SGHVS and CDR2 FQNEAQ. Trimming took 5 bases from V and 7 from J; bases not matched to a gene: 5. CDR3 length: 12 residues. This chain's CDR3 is CASSVSAGEQYF. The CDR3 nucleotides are TGTGCCAGCAGCGTCTCAGCGGGGGAGCAGTACTTC.

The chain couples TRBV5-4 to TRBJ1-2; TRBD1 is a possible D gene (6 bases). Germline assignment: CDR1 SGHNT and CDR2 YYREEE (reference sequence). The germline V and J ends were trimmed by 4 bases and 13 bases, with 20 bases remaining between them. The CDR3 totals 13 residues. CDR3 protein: CASSPGTQNAFTF. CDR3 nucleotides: TGTGCCAGCAGCCCCGGGACACAAAACGCTTTCACCTTC.

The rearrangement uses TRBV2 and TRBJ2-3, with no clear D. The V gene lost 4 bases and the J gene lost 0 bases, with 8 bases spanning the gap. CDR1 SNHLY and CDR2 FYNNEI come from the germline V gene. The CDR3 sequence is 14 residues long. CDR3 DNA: TGTGCCAGCAGTGGGCTCTCTAGCACAGATACGCAGTATTTT. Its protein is CASSGLSSTDTQYF.

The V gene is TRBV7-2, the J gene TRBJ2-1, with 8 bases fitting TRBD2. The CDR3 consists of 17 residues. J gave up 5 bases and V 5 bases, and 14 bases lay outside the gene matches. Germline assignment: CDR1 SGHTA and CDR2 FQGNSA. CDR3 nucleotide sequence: TGTGCCAGCAGCCTATTACTAGCGGAGCTATTAAACAATGAGCAGTTCTTC. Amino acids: CASSLLLAELLNNEQFF.

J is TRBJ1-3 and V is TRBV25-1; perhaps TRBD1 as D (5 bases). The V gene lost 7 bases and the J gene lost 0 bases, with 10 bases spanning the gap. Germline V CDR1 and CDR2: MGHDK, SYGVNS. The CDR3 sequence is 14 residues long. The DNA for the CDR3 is TGTGCCAGCATTGACGGGGGCTCTGGAAACACCATATATTTT. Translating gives CASIDGGSGNTIYF.

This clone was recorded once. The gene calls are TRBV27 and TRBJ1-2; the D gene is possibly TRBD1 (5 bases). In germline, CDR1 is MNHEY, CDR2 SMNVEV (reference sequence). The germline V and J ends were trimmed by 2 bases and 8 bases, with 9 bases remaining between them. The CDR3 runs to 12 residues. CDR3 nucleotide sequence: TGTGCCAGCAGTTTAAGTGGGGCGGGCTACACCTTC. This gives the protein CASSLSGAGYTF.

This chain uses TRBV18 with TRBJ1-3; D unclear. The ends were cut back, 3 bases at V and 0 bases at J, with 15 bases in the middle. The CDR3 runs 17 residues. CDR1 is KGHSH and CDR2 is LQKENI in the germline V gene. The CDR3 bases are TGTGCCAGCTCACCGCTCGGGATTACGAGCTCTGGAAACACCATATATTTT. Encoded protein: CASSPLGITSSGNTIYF.

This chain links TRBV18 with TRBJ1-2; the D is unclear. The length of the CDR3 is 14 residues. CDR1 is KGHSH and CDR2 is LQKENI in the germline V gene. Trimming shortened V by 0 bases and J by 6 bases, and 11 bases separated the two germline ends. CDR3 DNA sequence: TGTGCCAGCTCACCACCGGTCCGGGAAGATGGCTACACCTTC. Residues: CASSPPVREDGYTF. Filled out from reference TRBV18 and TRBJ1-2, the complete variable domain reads NAGVMQNPRHLVRRRGQEARLRCSPMKGHSHVYWYRQLPEEGLKFMVYLQKENIIDESGMPKERFSAEFPKEGPSILRIQQVVRGDSAAYFCASSPPVREDGYTFGSGTRLTVV.

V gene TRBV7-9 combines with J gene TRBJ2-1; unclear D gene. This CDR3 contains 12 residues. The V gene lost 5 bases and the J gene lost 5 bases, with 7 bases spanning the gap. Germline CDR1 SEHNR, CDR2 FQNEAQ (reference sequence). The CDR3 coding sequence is TGTGCCAGCAGCCCGTCCCACAATGAGCAGTTCTTC. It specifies CASSPSHNEQFF.

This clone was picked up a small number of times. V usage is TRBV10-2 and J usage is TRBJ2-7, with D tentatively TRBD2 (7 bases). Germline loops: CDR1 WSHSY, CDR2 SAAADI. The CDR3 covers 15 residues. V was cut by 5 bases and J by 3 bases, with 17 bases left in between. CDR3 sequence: CASSWDGGGLYEQYF. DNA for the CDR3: TGCGCCAGCAGTTGGGACGGCGGGGGCCTCTACGAGCAGTACTTC.

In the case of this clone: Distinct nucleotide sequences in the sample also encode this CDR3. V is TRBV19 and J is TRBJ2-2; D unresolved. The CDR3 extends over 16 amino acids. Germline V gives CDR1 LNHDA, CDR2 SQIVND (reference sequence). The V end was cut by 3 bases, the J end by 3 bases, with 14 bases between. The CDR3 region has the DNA TGTGCCAGTAGTATTAGAGGCACCCCCCACACCGGGGAGCTGTTTTTT. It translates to CASSIRGTPHTGELFF. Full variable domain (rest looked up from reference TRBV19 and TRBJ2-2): DGGITQSPKYLFRKEGQNVTLSCEQNLNHDAMYWYRQDPGQGLRLIYYSQIVNDFQKGDIAEGYSVSREKKESFPLTVTSAQKNPTAFYLCASSIRGTPHTGELFFGEGSRLTVL.

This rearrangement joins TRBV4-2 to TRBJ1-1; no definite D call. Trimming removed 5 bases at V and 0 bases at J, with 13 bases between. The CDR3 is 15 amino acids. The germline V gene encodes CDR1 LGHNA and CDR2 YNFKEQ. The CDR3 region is CASSGEETVNTEAFF. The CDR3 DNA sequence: TGTGCCAGCAGCGGAGAGGAGACTGTGAACACTGAAGCTTTCTTT.

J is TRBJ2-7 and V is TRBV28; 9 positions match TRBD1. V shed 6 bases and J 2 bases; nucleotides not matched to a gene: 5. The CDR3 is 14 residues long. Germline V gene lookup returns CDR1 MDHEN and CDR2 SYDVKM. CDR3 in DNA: TGTGCCAGCAGAGGCGGGACAGGGACCTACGAGCAGTACTTC. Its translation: CASRGGTGTYEQYF.

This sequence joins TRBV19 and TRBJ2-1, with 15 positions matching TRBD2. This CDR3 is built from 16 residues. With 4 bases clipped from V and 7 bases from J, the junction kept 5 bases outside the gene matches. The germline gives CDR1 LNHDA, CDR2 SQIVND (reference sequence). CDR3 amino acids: CASSRGTSGRRNEQFF. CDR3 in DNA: TGTGCCAGTAGTAGGGGGACTAGCGGGAGGAGGAATGAGCAGTTCTTC.

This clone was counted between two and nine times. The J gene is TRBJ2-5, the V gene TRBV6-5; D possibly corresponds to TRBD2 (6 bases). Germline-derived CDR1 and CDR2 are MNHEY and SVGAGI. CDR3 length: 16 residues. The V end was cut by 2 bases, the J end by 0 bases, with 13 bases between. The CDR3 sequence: CASSYRGRRNQETQYF. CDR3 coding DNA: TGTGCCAGCAGTTACCGGGGGAGGAGGAACCAAGAGACCCAGTACTTC.

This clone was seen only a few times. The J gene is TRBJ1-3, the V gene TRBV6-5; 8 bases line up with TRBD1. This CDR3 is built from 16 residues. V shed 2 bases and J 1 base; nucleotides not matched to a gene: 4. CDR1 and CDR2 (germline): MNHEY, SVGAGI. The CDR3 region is CASSYAGGLSGNTIYF. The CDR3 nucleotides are TGTGCCAGCAGTTACGCAGGGGGCCTGTCTGGAAACACCATATATTTT.

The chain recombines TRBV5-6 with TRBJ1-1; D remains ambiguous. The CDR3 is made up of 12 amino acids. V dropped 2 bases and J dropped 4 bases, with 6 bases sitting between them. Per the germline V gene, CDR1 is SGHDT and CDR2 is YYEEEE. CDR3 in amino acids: CASSLYSTEAFF. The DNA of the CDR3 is TGTGCCAGCAGCTTATACTCCACTGAAGCTTTCTTT.

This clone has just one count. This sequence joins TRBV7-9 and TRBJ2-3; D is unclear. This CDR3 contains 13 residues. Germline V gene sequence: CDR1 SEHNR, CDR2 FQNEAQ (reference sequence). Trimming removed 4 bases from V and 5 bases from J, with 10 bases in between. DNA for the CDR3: TGTGCCAGCAGCTCCCCCGTGCGAGATACGCAGTATTTT. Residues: CASSSPVRDTQYF.

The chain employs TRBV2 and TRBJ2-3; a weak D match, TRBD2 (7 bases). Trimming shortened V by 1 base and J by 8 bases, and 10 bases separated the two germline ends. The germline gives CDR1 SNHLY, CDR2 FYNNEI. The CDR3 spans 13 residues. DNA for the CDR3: TGTGCCAGCAGTGAAGAGGGGGGGATTACGCAGTATTTT. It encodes CASSEEGGITQYF.

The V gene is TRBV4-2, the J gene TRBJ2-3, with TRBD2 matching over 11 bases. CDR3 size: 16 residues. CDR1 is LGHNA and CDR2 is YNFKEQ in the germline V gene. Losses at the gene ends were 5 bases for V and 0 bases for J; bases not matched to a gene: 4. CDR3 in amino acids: CASSSRLAGSTDTQYF. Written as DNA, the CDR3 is TGTGCCAGCAGCTCTCGACTAGCGGGGAGCACAGATACGCAGTATTTT.

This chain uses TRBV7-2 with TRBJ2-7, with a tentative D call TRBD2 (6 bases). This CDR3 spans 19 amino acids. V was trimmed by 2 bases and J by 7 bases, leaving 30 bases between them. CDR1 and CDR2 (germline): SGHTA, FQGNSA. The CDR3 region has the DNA TGTGCCAGCAGCTTATACGGCGGTGGCAGTCCTAGCGAGATGCGGGAGCAGTACTTC. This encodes CASSLYGGGSPSEMREQYF.